A selection of T cell receptor beta chains follows, all from one sample in a study of cytomegalovirus exposure and HLA in healthy donors. The repertoire was sequenced with immunoSEQ multiplex PCR; TCRdb's copy has only in-frame clones and lacks some. The sample lists 150,000 to 200,000 clones, approximately 80% occurring once. The sequencing sample was made of PBMCs. These receptors all stem from a woman aged 40-49 years in good health and CMV-seropositive. Both conserved end residues are part of each CDR3. The D gene is left open where the match is weak. Clone size is not always given. Where it is, it says once, few, many or a class for expanded clones.

.,TRBJ1-4,TRBV5-1,.,CASSSSQGSNEKLFF,TGCGCCAGCAGCTCTTCACAGGGATCTAATGAAAAACTGTTTTTT
.,TRBJ2-5,TRBV7-2,.,CASSSMLQETQYF,TGTGCCAGCAGCTCGATGCTTCAGGAGACCCAGTACTTC
TRBD1,TRBJ1-6,TRBV7-2,.,CASSLDRGRSPLHF,TGTGCCAGCAGCCTTGACAGGGGTCGGTCACCCCTCCACTTT
TRBD1,TRBJ1-5,TRBV18,.,CASSPRGQDQPQHF,TGTGCCAGCTCACCACGGGGACAGGATCAGCCCCAGCATTTT
TRBD2,TRBJ2-7,TRBV9,.,CASSVDPRGGSNEQYF,TGTGCCAGCAGCGTAGACCCCCGGGGGGGCTCTAACGAGCAGTACTTC
TRBD1,TRBJ2-1,TRBV30,.,CAWSRGTGGYNEQFF,TGTGCCTGGAGTAGGGGGACAGGAGGATACAATGAGCAGTTCTTC
TRBD2,TRBJ2-5,TRBV9,once,CASSVGGLAGYETQYF,TGTGCCAGCAGCGTGGGGGGGCTAGCGGGATATGAGACCCAGTACTTC
.,TRBJ1-2,TRBV4-1,.,CASSQDLEENYGYTF,TGCGCCAGCAGCCAAGATTTGGAGGAAAACTATGGCTACACCTTC
.,TRBJ2-7,TRBV12-5,.,CASGLIPPGEQYF,TGTGCTAGTGGTTTGATACCTCCGGGGGAGCAGTACTTC
.,TRBJ2-7,TRBV7-2,.,CASSLEGTSGREQYF,TGTGCCAGCAGCTTAGAGGGCACCTCGGGGAGAGAGCAGTACTTC
TRBD1,TRBJ2-5,TRBV9,.,CASSGGTGDGETQYF,TGTGCCAGCAGCGGAGGGACAGGGGATGGAGAGACCCAGTACTTC
TRBD1,TRBJ1-1,TRBV2,.,CASRYEGTAEREAFF,TGTGCCAGCAGATATGAAGGGACAGCTGAAAGAGAAGCTTTCTTT
TRBD2,TRBJ2-7,TRBV9,.,CASSPPAGAEHEQYF,TGTGCCAGCAGCCCCCCAGCGGGAGCGGAGCACGAGCAGTACTTC
TRBD2,TRBJ2-3,TRBV15,.,CATSLRAGGYTDTQYF,TGTGCCACCAGCCTCAGGGCGGGGGGGTACACAGATACGCAGTATTTT
.,TRBJ1-2,TRBV28,.,CASRLPASNYGYTF,TGTGCCAGCAGGCTACCCGCCTCTAACTATGGCTACACCTTC
.,TRBJ2-7,TRBV7-2,few,CASSWTGSSEQYF,TGTGCCAGCAGCTGGACGGGGTCGAGCGAGCAGTACTTC
.,TRBJ1-2,TRBV6-5,.,CASSYSRGGATYGYTF,TGTGCCAGCAGTTACTCGCGCGGGGGGGCCACCTATGGCTACACCTTC
.,TRBJ2-3,TRBV27,.,CASSLRQEPDTQYF,TGTGCCAGCAGTCTGCGACAGGAGCCAGATACGCAGTATTTT
.,TRBJ2-7,TRBV7-2,.,CASSLRATGSYEQYF,TGTGCCAGCAGCCTTAGGGCGACGGGGTCCTACGAGCAGTACTTC
.,TRBJ1-1,TRBV18,.,CASSPTGGGTEAFF,TGTGCCAGCTCGCCAACCGGGGGAGGCACTGAAGCTTTCTTT
.,TRBJ1-4,TRBV6-5,.,CASSYGAGPGEKLFF,TGTGCCAGCAGTTACGGGGCAGGGCCCGGTGAAAAACTGTTTTTT
TRBD1,TRBJ1-2,TRBV6-5,.,CATLGQGDYGYTF,TGTGCCACCCTCGGACAGGGGGACTATGGCTACACCTTC
.,TRBJ2-7,TRBV6-5,.,CASSYQGIMDEQYF,TGTGCCAGCAGTTACCAGGGAATCATGGACGAGCAGTACTTC
TRBD1,TRBJ2-3,TRBV19,.,CASSKTGENTDTQYF,TGTGCCAGTAGTAAGACAGGGGAGAACACAGATACGCAGTATTTT
.,TRBJ1-2,TRBV5-4,once,CASSLGIGGYGYTF,TGTGCCAGCAGCTTGGGAATAGGGGGCTATGGCTACACCTTC
TRBD1,TRBJ2-7,TRBV11-3,.,CASSKQGGYEQYF,TGTGCCAGCAGCAAACAGGGGGGTTACGAGCAGTACTTC
.,TRBJ2-7,TRBV28,.,CASSLSGNEQYF,TGTGCCAGCAGTTTATCGGGAAATGAGCAGTACTTC
TRBD2,TRBJ2-2,TRBV6-1,few,CASSGTRTLNTGELFF,TGTGCCAGCAGTGGGACTAGAACATTGAACACCGGGGAGCTGTTTTTT
.,TRBJ1-6,TRBV10-3,.,CAISEQGWSPLHF,TGTGCCATCAGTGAGCAGGGGTGGTCACCCCTCCACTTT
TRBD2,TRBJ2-1,TRBV5-1,.,CASSSAGALNEQFF,TGCGCCAGCAGCTCCGCGGGAGCCTTGAATGAGCAGTTCTTC
.,TRBJ2-6,TRBV19,.,CASVNSGANVLTF,TGTGCCAGTGTCAATTCTGGGGCCAACGTCCTGACTTTC
TRBD2,TRBJ2-7,TRBV5-6,.,CASSSEGLDAWQYF,TGTGCCAGCAGCTCGGAGGGACTAGACGCCTGGCAGTACTTC
TRBD1,TRBJ1-2,TRBV29-1,.,CSVGGDREKFNYGYTF,TGCAGCGTTGGAGGGGACAGGGAAAAGTTTAACTATGGCTACACCTTC
TRBD1,TRBJ1-2,TRBV9,.,CASSSEGQMSNYGYTF,TGTGCCAGCAGCTCAGAGGGACAGATGAGTAACTATGGCTACACCTTC
.,TRBJ2-5,TRBV28,once,CASTFKTGLLQETQYF,TGTGCCAGCACGTTCAAGACAGGCTTACTCCAAGAGACCCAGTACTTC